These 23 T cell receptor beta chains were sequenced from one sample in a study of cytomegalovirus exposure and HLA in healthy donors. PCR used 60 Vbeta primers and 13 Jbeta primers. Measured with immunoSEQ multiplex PCR; TCRdb has only the in-frame clones, and not every one. The sample holds 210,000 or so clones, roughly 79% seen once. The sequencing sample was made of PBMCs. The source is a woman aged 35 to 49 in good health and CMV-seronegative.

This chain links TRBV19 with TRBJ2-1; TRBD1 matches 7 bases. V shed 4 bases and J 5 bases; nucleotides not matched to a gene: 8. The V gene's germline CDR1 is LNHDA and CDR2 SQIVND (reference sequence). The CDR3 is 15 residues long. The CDR3 DNA is TGTGCCAGTAGTACAACAGGGGCCCCGAACAATGAGCAGTTCTTC. Its protein is CASSTTGAPNNEQFF. The full variable domain, with the rest looked up from reference TRBV19 and TRBJ2-1, is DGGITQSPKYLFRKEGQNVTLSCEQNLNHDAMYWYRQDPGQGLRLIYYSQIVNDFQKGDIAEGYSVSREKKESFPLTVTSAQKNPTAFYLCASSTTGAPNNEQFFGPGTRLTVL.

This clone showed up just a few times. The chain carries TRBV5-4 and TRBJ2-5; D gene uncertain. This CDR3 has 14 amino acids. V lost 3 bases, J lost 3 bases, and 12 bases lay in between. Germline V lookup: CDR1 SGHNT, CDR2 YYREEE (reference sequence). This CDR3 reads CASSWAPLEETQYF. The CDR3 DNA reads TGTGCCAGCAGCTGGGCCCCCCTGGAAGAGACCCAGTACTTC.

The J gene is TRBJ2-3, the V gene TRBV9, with TRBD2 identical over 10 bases. V was clipped by 0 bases and J by 4 bases; unmatched bases: 5. Germline V CDR1 and CDR2: SGDLS, YYNGEE. CDR3 size: 16 residues. The CDR3 bases are TGTGCCAGCAGCGTAGGTAATAGCGGGGGGCCAGATACGCAGTATTTT. It codes for CASSVGNSGGPDTQYF.

This clone was seen only a few times. The V gene is TRBV6-1, the J gene TRBJ2-3, with 7 bases fitting TRBD1. This CDR3 region has 15 residues. Unmatched junction bases numbered 6, after V lost 6 bases and J lost 0 bases. Germline V CDR1 and CDR2: MNHNS, SASEGT. The CDR3 region has the DNA TGTGCCAGCAGCCCCCTGACAGGGAGCACAGATACGCAGTATTTT. Its protein product is CASSPLTGSTDTQYF.

The V call is TRBV9, the J call TRBJ1-4; TRBD1 is a possible D gene (5 bases). Germline V gene lookup returns CDR1 SGDLS and CDR2 YYNGEE. The CDR3 has 16 amino acids. V lost 0 bases and J 8 bases, leaving 17 bases between the germline ends. The CDR3 sequence is CASSVGQGGSQEKLFF. The CDR3 coding sequence is TGTGCCAGCAGCGTAGGGCAGGGAGGTAGCCAGGAAAAACTGTTTTTT. The full variable domain, completed using reference TRBV9 and TRBJ1-4, is DSGVTQTPKHLITATGQRVTLRCSPRSGDLSVYWYQQSLDQGLQFLIQYYNGEERAKGNILERFSAQQFPDLHSELNLSSLELGDSALYFCASSVGQGGSQEKLFFGSGTQLSVL.

In nucleotides, the CDR3 is TGCAGCGTTGAAGGGGACAGGAGGGGGCCGAGGGGGGAGCTGTTTTTT. Translated: CSVEGDRRGPRGELFF. The chain uses TRBV29-1 and TRBJ2-2; 8 bases are shared with TRBD1. V shed 1 base, J shed 8 bases, and the junction held 12 bases outside the gene matches. Germline V CDR1 and CDR2: SQVTM, ANQGSEA. This CDR3 region has 16 residues.

The J gene is TRBJ2-2, the V gene TRBV7-3; D might be TRBD2 (5 bases). The V end lost 0 bases, the J end lost 2 bases, and 10 bases lay between the germline ends. Germline V gene sequence: CDR1 SGHTA, CDR2 FQGTGA. The CDR3 consists of 16 residues. CDR3 region: CASSLTAGQNTGELFF. The CDR3 nucleotides are TGTGCCAGCAGCTTAACCGCGGGCCAAAACACCGGGGAGCTGTTTTTT. Filled out from reference TRBV7-3 and TRBJ2-2, the complete variable domain reads GAGVSQTPSNKVTEKGKYVELRCDPISGHTALYWYRQSLGQGPEFLIYFQGTGAADDSGLPNDRFFAVRPEGSVSTLKIQRTERGDSAVYLCASSLTAGQNTGELFFGEGSRLTVL.

This chain connects TRBV5-1 to TRBJ1-1; 8 nucleotides agree with TRBD1. Germline CDR1 and CDR2: SGHRS and YFSETQ. J lost 1 base, V lost 0 bases, and 5 bases had no gene match. This CDR3 region has 16 residues. The CDR3 here is CASSLGQGAPNTEAFF. In nucleotides, the CDR3 is TGCGCCAGCAGCTTGGGGCAGGGGGCACCGAACACTGAAGCTTTCTTT.

The chain has TRBV6-1 and TRBJ1-1; 8 positions agree with TRBD1. This CDR3 has 14 residues. The V gene end was trimmed by 5 bases and the J gene end by 5 bases; junction bases not matched to a gene: 7. Looked up from germline, CDR1 is MNHNS and CDR2 is SASEGT. CDR3 protein: CASSSLRGLTEAFF. In DNA form, the CDR3 reads TGTGCCAGCAGTTCTCTCAGGGGGCTTACTGAAGCTTTCTTT.

The rearrangement links TRBV28 to TRBJ2-1; TRBD1 matches at 8 bases. Germline V gene sequence: CDR1 MDHEN, CDR2 SYDVKM. After removal of 5 bases from V and 1 base from J, the junction contained 4 bases not matched to a gene. The CDR3 is made up of 15 amino acids. This chain's CDR3 is CASSSRDRSYNEQFF. The CDR3 bases are TGTGCCAGCAGTAGCCGGGACAGGTCCTACAATGAGCAGTTCTTC. The whole variable domain, remainder taken from reference TRBV28 and TRBJ2-1, is DVKVTQSSRYLVKRTGEKVFLECVQDMDHENMFWYRQDPGLGLRLIYFSYDVKMKEKGDIPEGYSVSREKKERFSLILESASTNQTSMYLCASSSRDRSYNEQFFGPGTRLTVL.

CDR3 region: CASSLGGLKGYGYTF. The CDR3 region has the DNA TGTGCCAGCTCCCTGGGGGGGCTTAAGGGCTATGGCTACACCTTC. V is TRBV27 and J is TRBJ1-2, with TRBD1 as a possible D gene (6 bases). The germline gives CDR1 MNHEY, CDR2 SMNVEV (reference sequence). The CDR3 covers 15 residues. V was pared by 8 bases and J by 4 bases, with 20 bases between.

The chain couples TRBV11-3 to TRBJ2-1; TRBD1 is a possible D gene (6 bases). The V gene's germline CDR1 is SGHNT and CDR2 YENEEA. Trimming removed 1 base from V and 2 bases from J, with 9 bases in between. There are 15 residues in the CDR3. This CDR3 reads CASSLGRGPYNEQFF. CDR3 coding DNA: TGTGCCAGCAGCTTAGGCAGGGGCCCCTACAATGAGCAGTTCTTC.

This clone was detected a few times. The rearrangement links TRBV28 to TRBJ1-1; D is uncertain. The CDR3 extends over 13 amino acids. Germline CDR1 is MDHEN and CDR2 is SYDVKM. V was shortened by 8 bases and J by 1 base, with 11 bases between the two germline ends. The CDR3 coding sequence is TGTGCCAGCGGAACACCAGGGAACACTGAAGCTTTCTTT. Translating it yields CASGTPGNTEAFF.

The genes are TRBV27 and TRBJ2-7, with 10 nucleotides matching TRBD1. Trimming cost V 3 bases and J 11 bases; bases outside gene matches: 7. Germline V CDR1 and CDR2: MNHEY, SMNVEV (reference sequence). The CDR3 runs to 13 residues. The CDR3 bases are TGTGCCAGCAGTTTCCGTGGACAGGGGGAGAAGTACTTC. It yields the protein CASSFRGQGEKYF.

This clone was observed a few times. The chain is built from TRBV6-5 and TRBJ1-1; D not certain. The CDR3 extends over 16 amino acids. The germline V gene has CDR1 MNHEY and CDR2 SVGAGI. Trimming left V 4 bases short and J 13 bases short, with 28 bases between. CDR3 in amino acids: CASSSTLKEGIVWGFF. CDR3 coding DNA: TGTGCCAGCAGTTCCACCCTGAAGGAGGGCATAGTATGGGGTTTCTTT.

The rearrangement joins TRBV5-1 to TRBJ1-6, with 7 bases lining up with TRBD1. V dropped 4 bases and J dropped 0; count of bases not matched to a gene: 13. The CDR3 totals 19 residues. Germline CDR1 and CDR2: SGHRS and YFSETQ. The CDR3 sequence is CASSPSATGASSYNSPLHF. CDR3 bases: TGCGCCAGCAGCCCCTCCGCAACAGGGGCAAGCTCCTATAATTCACCCCTCCACTTT.

This clone has only a few counts. The CDR3 is CASSGQIGTDTQYF. The CDR3 DNA follows: TGTGCCAGCAGCGGGCAGATTGGGACAGATACGCAGTATTTT. The chain recombines TRBV7-3 with TRBJ2-3; D gene unclear. The germline gives CDR1 SGHTA, CDR2 FQGTGA. The CDR3 has 14 amino acids. The V end was cut by 5 bases, the J end by 3 bases, with 12 bases between.

This clone was seen only a few times. The rearrangement uses TRBV7-3 and TRBJ2-1, with 8 bases aligning to TRBD2. The V and J ends lost 6 bases and 8 bases, in that order; junction bases with no gene match: 12. Germline V CDR1 and CDR2: SGHTA, FQGTGA. The CDR3 runs 15 residues. The CDR3 DNA reads TGTGCCAGCAGTCCGCCGGGACTAGGAGTGGATGAGCAGTTCTTC. This codes for CASSPPGLGVDEQFF.

On this clone: Other DNA sequences within the sample encode an identical CDR3. The chain employs TRBV6-6 and TRBJ2-3; D is ambiguous. Between the trimmed V and J ends, which lost 7 bases and 2 bases, there was a span of 16 bases. CDR1 is MNHNY, CDR2 SVGAGI, per germline (reference sequence). This CDR3 has 15 residues. Here the CDR3 DNA reads TGTGCCAGCAAGACGGTGGGCTTAACCACAGATACGCAGTATTTT. Its protein is CASKTVGLTTDTQYF.

The genes are TRBV27 and TRBJ1-4; TRBD1 agrees at 9 bases. The CDR3 spans 14 residues. V was clipped by 6 bases and J by 8 bases; unmatched bases: 7. Germline CDR1 and CDR2: MNHEY and SMNVEV (reference sequence). This chain's CDR3 is CASRGTGQHEKLFF. DNA for the CDR3: TGTGCCAGCAGAGGGACAGGGCAACACGAAAAACTGTTTTTT.

V and J are TRBV7-3 and TRBJ2-3, with 7 bases lining up with TRBD2. CDR1 and CDR2 from the germline V gene are SGHTA and FQGTGA. The trim removed 4 bases at V and 0 bases at J, leaving 7 bases unmatched. The CDR3 loop spans 16 amino acids. CDR3 nucleotide sequence: TGTGCCAGCAGCTCACGGGGAGGGGTGAGCACAGATACGCAGTATTTT. It codes for CASSSRGGVSTDTQYF. Full variable domain (outside the CDR3, taken from reference TRBV7-3 and TRBJ2-3): GAGVSQTPSNKVTEKGKYVELRCDPISGHTALYWYRQSLGQGPEFLIYFQGTGAADDSGLPNDRFFAVRPEGSVSTLKIQRTERGDSAVYLCASSSRGGVSTDTQYFGPGTRLTVL.

The rearrangement uses TRBV5-1 and TRBJ2-1; D not certain. Trimming shortened V by 0 bases and J by 10 bases, and 8 bases separated the two germline ends. Germline V gives CDR1 SGHRS, CDR2 YFSETQ. The CDR3 has 12 amino acids. The CDR3 DNA sequence: TGCGCCAGCAGCTTGGGGCAGGCCGAGCAGTTCTTC. It yields the protein CASSLGQAEQFF.

The rearrangement joins TRBV2 to TRBJ1-1, with D tentatively TRBD1 (6 bases). V was shortened by 3 bases and J by 3 bases, with 11 bases between the two germline ends. Germline loops: CDR1 SNHLY, CDR2 FYNNEI. CDR3 length: 14 amino acids. The CDR3: CASSETRGYTEAFF. In DNA, the CDR3 is TGTGCCAGCAGTGAGACAAGGGGGTACACTGAAGCTTTCTTT.